This TCR beta chain was sequenced in a study of blood T cell repertoires in COVID-19. Study information: COVID-19 samples from acute and convalescent phases originated in the United States, Italy and Spain.

Original analysis: From reference gene primer amplification, estimates of nucleated cell counts were derived. The data were produced by immunoSEQ multiplex PCR, yet TCRdb's version contains in-frame clones alone and is incomplete. V and J calls and clone size are given by that table; D and trimming were obtained from the DNA. The sample contains hundreds of thousands of clones, about 86% of which appear only once. The CDR3 consists of 15 residues. Per the germline V gene, CDR1 is SNHLY and CDR2 is FYNNEI. V lost 6 bases and J lost 0; bases outside the gene matches: 5. This clone was seen more than once but under ten times.

This chain links TRBV2 with TRBJ1-5; 7 bases map to TRBD1. The sequence derives from a man older than 75 with acute or convalescent COVID-19. Sequencing used peripheral blood. The CDR3 loop is CASRGQFLSNQPQHF. The CDR3 DNA follows: TGTGCCAGCAGGGGACAGTTCCTTAGCAATCAGCCCCAGCATTTT.